This entry is about one T cell receptor (beta chain). What it binds is not known. CDR1 and CDR2 from the germline V gene are SGHTA and FQGNSA. This CDR3 is built from 17 residues. Trimming at V came to 4 bases and at J to 2 bases, leaving 9 bases not matched to a gene. The source of the sample is a study of long-term antiretroviral therapy in people with HIV. Broader study findings: Against controls, HIV repertoires showed narrower ranges of CDR3 length.

Researchers ran immunoSEQ v3.0 at survey level. TCRdb's table, derived via immunoSEQ multiplex PCR, lists solely in-frame clones and lacks some. The sample has over 15,000 clones; 75% to 85% are singletons. The sequence derives from a man in his late teens or twenties with HIV. This specimen was unsorted PBMCs, taken 0.1 years before starting antiretroviral therapy. The chain joins TRBV7-2 to TRBJ1-5; 9 bases match TRBD1. The DNA for the CDR3 is TGTGCCAGCAGCTCCTCGGACAGGGGACGAGGCAATCAGCCCCAGCATTTT. The encoded protein is CASSSSDRGRGNQPQHF.